The T cell receptor beta chain under discussion was sequenced for a study of T-cell memory formation after mild COVID-19. As for the study in general: Across donors, TCR clusters were largely donor specific.

TCRalpha and TCRbeta libraries used 5'RACE with constant-segment primers and UMIs. From the 5' RACE reads, TCRdb called clonotypes with MiXCR, one entry per CDR3 protein. The table lists 250,000 to 350,000 distinct CDR3 sequences, 16% of them singletons. Germline assignment: CDR1 SQVTM and CDR2 ANQGSEA. The V gene lost 2 bases and the J gene lost 8 bases, with 16 bases spanning the gap. CDR3 length: 14 residues. Of note for this clonotype: Its antigen is currently unknown.

Study-wide points: Whereas later expanders leaned CD4+, clones contracting day 15 to 85 showed a balanced CD4/CD8 makeup. Of the contracting clones, CD4+ ones lay mainly in CM and EM, and CD8+ ones in EMRA.

The chain is built from TRBV29-1 and TRBJ2-1; maybe TRBD1 (6 bases). Material for sequencing was PBMCs or a T cell subset sorted from them (not recorded which). The receptor was derived from a man aged 18 to 29 who had mild COVID-19 (a few samples of this study predate the infection). Cell type and time point are not known. The CDR3 is CSVELAGEGDEQFF. CDR3 coding DNA: TGCAGCGTTGAACTGGCAGGGGAAGGAGATGAGCAGTTCTTC.